Following are 2 T cell receptor beta chains from one sample sequenced in a study of cytomegalovirus exposure and HLA in healthy donors. The PCR employed 60 Vbeta primers together with 13 Jbeta primers. Assay used: immunoSEQ multiplex PCR; TCRdb lists only in-frame clones, some missing. The sample carries some 140,000 clones, 80% recorded once. What was sequenced was PBMCs. These TCRs come from a woman aged 35 to 49 in good health and CMV-seropositive.

The genes are TRBV6-5 and TRBJ1-1; TRBD1 aligns across 7 bases. The CDR3 is 15 residues long. Germline V CDR1 and CDR2: MNHEY, SVGAGI. Unmatched junction bases numbered 4, after V lost 0 bases and J lost 3 bases. CDR3 in amino acids: CASSYSTGRDTEAFF. CDR3 DNA sequence: TGTGCCAGCAGTTACTCGACAGGGCGGGACACTGAAGCTTTCTTT.

This chain connects TRBV10-2 to TRBJ1-6, with D unresolved. CDR1 and CDR2 (germline): WSHSY, SAAADI. Between the trimmed V and J ends, which lost 6 bases and 4 bases, there was a span of 10 bases. The CDR3 loop spans 14 amino acids. The CDR3 region has the DNA TGCGCCAGCAGGGGCCCATTGTATAATTCACCCCTCCACTTT. The encoded protein is CASRGPLYNSPLHF.